This is a list of T cell receptor beta chains from one sample in a study of tumor-infiltrating lymphocytes in primary liver carcinoma. TCRdb passed the multiplex PCR reads through MiXCR, listing each CDR3 protein once. Of more than 75,000 distinct CDR3 sequences listed, around 70% were seen once; the top ten hold roughly a fifth. Source material: liver tumor tissue from sampling region 1. All receptors come from a man aged 40-55 years with primary liver carcinoma and hepatitis B virus infection. Both conserved end residues are part of each CDR3. The order of the fields is J gene, V gene, clone size, D gene, CDR3 DNA, CDR3 protein. The D gene is left open where the match is weak. The size of a clone is reported for some rows only, either as once, few or many, or as a class for expanded clones.

TRBJ2-7 TRBV11-2 . TRBD1 TGTGCCAGCAGCTTGGGACAGGTAAGCCACGATCAGTACTTC CASSLGQVSHDQYF
TRBJ2-3 TRBV11-2 . . TGTGCCAGCAGCTTAATCGGGAACGGGAGAGATACGCAGTGTTTT CASSLIGNGRDTQCF
TRBJ1-6 TRBV6-6 many TRBD1 TGTGCCAGCAGTTACGAACGACAGGGGGGGTATAATTCACCCCTCCACTTT CASSYERQGGYNSPLHF
TRBJ2-3 TRBV6-5 . . TGTGCCAACAGCGTATCCCAGTGGGTAGATACGCAGTATTTT CANSVSQWVDTQYF
TRBJ2-7 TRBV12-3/TRBV12-4 once TRBD2 TGTAACAGCAGTCTCTTAGCGGGTGTCTACGAGCAGCACTTC CNSSLLAGVYEQHF
TRBJ1-3 TRBV11-2 . . TGTACCTCAGCCCATGGAGCTGGAAGCACCATATATTTT CTSAHGAGSTIYF
TRBJ2-3 TRBV4-1 . . TGCGCCATCAGCCAAGATCAATTGGCAGATACGCAGTATTTT CAISQDQLADTQYF
TRBJ2-6 TRBV29-1 . . TGCAGCCCCCCCGCGGGACGCGACTCTGGGGCCAACGTCCTGAATTTC CSPPAGRDSGANVLNF
TRBJ1-1 TRBV12-3/TRBV12-4 . . TGTGCCAGCAGTACCGGGACTGTCCCGAACACTGAAGCTTTCTTT CASSTGTVPNTEAFF
TRBJ2-7 TRBV6-1 . . TGTGCCAGCAATGAATGGGTTTTCTATGAGCAATACTTC CASNEWVFYEQYF
TRBJ2-3 TRBV29-1 . . TGCAGCCTTGAAGCTAATTCCGGCACAGATACGCTGTATTTT CSLEANSGTDTLYF
TRBJ1-4 TRBV6-6 . . TGTGCCAGCAGCACCGGGGGACGCCGGGGTGAAGTAAAACTGTTTTTT CASSTGGRRGEVKLFF
TRBJ1-5 TRBV12-3/TRBV12-4 . . TGTGCCAGTAGTGCAACAGCTAGCAATCAGCCCCAGCATTTT CASSATASNQPQHF
TRBJ2-5 TRBV4-2 once TRBD2 TGTGCCAGCAGCCAAAGACTAGCGGGAGCGGGAGGGGCCCAGTACTTC CASSQRLAGAGGAQYF
TRBJ2-3 TRBV20-1 . . TGCAGTGCCGCTCAGTTGAAGCAGTATTTT CSAAQLKQYF
TRBJ2-1 TRBV11-2 . . TGTGCCAGCAGCTTAAATGATGCCCATGGACAGTTCTTC CASSLNDAHGQFF
TRBJ1-5 TRBV20-1 . . TGCAACCGGGCAGGGGCATATAGCAATCAGCCCCAGCATTTT CNRAGAYSNQPQHF
TRBJ1-6 TRBV6-5 many TRBD1 TGTGCCAGCAGTTATAGGACAGGGGAAACACCCCTCCACTTT CASSYRTGETPLHF
TRBJ2-5 TRBV29-1 . TRBD1 TGCAGCTTTGAAGGACAGGGTGAGACCCAGTACTTC CSFEGQGETQYF
TRBJ2-1 TRBV28 many . TGTGCCACCATCCAGCGGAACTCCCCCTACAATGAGCAGTTCTTC CATIQRNSPYNEQFF
TRBJ1-1 TRBV28 many . TGTGCCAGCAGTTTGGATGGTACTGAAGCTTTCTTT CASSLDGTEAFF
TRBJ2-5 TRBV5-1 . . TGCGCCAGTAGCTTGGGTGGCGGAGGTCAAGAGACCCAGTACTTC CASSLGGGGQETQYF
TRBJ2-2 TRBV4-2 . . TGTGCCTGCAGCCCCGGGGGGCCGCGGACCGGGGTGCTGTTTTTT CACSPGGPRTGVLFF
TRBJ2-5 TRBV5-1 many . TGCGCCAGCAGCCAAGGGGATGAGGAGACCCAGTACTTC CASSQGDEETQYF
TRBJ2-2 TRBV11-2 . TRBD2 TGTGCCAACAGCTTAGTGGCGCTAGCGGGAACCAGGGAGCTGCTTTTT CANSLVALAGTRELLF
TRBJ1-1 TRBV6-2/TRBV6-3 . . TGTGCCAGCAGTTACCGGGGGAGCACTGAAGCTTTCTTT CASSYRGSTEAFF
TRBJ1-4 TRBV6-1 . . TGTGCCAGCGGTGAGACGGTTAACGAAAAACTGTTTTTT CASGETVNEKLFF
TRBJ2-7 TRBV2 many . TGTGCCAGCAGTGAAGAGACGGGAAACTACGAGCAGTACTTC CASSEETGNYEQYF
TRBJ1-1 TRBV12-3/TRBV12-4 few . TGTGCCAGCAGTGTGATACAGGGAGATACTGGAGCTTTCTTT CASSVIQGDTGAFF
TRBJ1-5 TRBV28 . . TGTGCCAGTGAGTCAGGGAACGCCAATCAGCCCAAGCATTTT CASESGNANQPKHF
TRBJ2-3 TRBV28 . . TGTGCCAGCAAGGCTGAGGCTTTCACAGATACGCAGTATTTT CASKAEAFTDTQYF
TRBJ2-3 TRBV5-1 . TRBD2 TGCGCCAGCAGCTTGGGTTTAGCGGGGTCCATAGTTACGCAGTATTTT CASSLGLAGSIVTQYF
TRBJ1-2 TRBV30 . TRBD1 TGTGCCTGGAGACAGACAGGGGGGGGACTCTATGACTACACCTTC CAWRQTGGGLYDYTF
TRBJ2-1 TRBV6-5 . . TGTGCCAGCAGCTGGACGGGTAACAATGAACTGTTCTTC CASSWTGNNELFF
TRBJ2-5 TRBV29-1 . TRBD2 TGCAGCGTCGATAGCGGGGCTACCGGGAGTATTGGGACCCAATACTTC CSVDSGATGSIGTQYF
TRBJ2-1 TRBV19 . . TGTGCCAGTAGTCCAGTAACAGGGTCCTACAATGAGCAGTTCTTC CASSPVTGSYNEQFF
TRBJ2-1 TRBV12-3/TRBV12-4 . . TGTGCATGTACTACAGGTCAGAGGGGAAATGAGAAGTTCTTC CACTTGQRGNEKFF
TRBJ2-1 TRBV29-1 few TRBD2 TGCAGCGTTGAAAGAACTAGCGGTGGGAGTGAGCAGTTCTTC CSVERTSGGSEQFF
TRBJ2-2 TRBV5-1 . TRBD1 TGCGCCACCAGCTCACGAACCGGGACAGTCGCCGGGGAGCTGTTTTTT CATSSRTGTVAGELFF
TRBJ2-7 TRBV6-1 . . TGTGCCAGCATCGGTCTATTCTACGAGCGGTACTTC CASIGLFYERYF
TRBJ2-1 TRBV12-3/TRBV12-4 . TRBD2 TGTACCAGCACCACGGACTGGGGGGGTCTGACTAGGGAAGAGCAGTTCTTC CTSTTDWGGLTREEQFF
TRBJ2-3 TRBV7-8 many . TGTGCCAGCACCATAGGGGCGGTGACAGATACGCAGTATTTT CASTIGAVTDTQYF
TRBJ2-6 TRBV28 . . TGTGCCATCACTGGCAGGCCTGGGGCCAACGTCCTGACTTTC CAITGRPGANVLTF
TRBJ1-5 TRBV6-2/TRBV6-3 many . TGTGCCAGCAGCCGCCAGCCTTGGAGGGGTAGCAATCAGCCCCAGCATTTT CASSRQPWRGSNQPQHF
TRBJ1-5 TRBV28 . TRBD1 TGTGCCAGCAGCCTTCAGGGAGGGGGCAGTCGGCCCCAGCATTTT CASSLQGGGSRPQHF
TRBJ2-7 TRBV5-4 many . TGTGCCAGCAGCTTGGGCGGGTTTGAGGTTGGCGAGCAGTACTTC CASSLGGFEVGEQYF
TRBJ2-7 TRBV5-4 . TRBD1 TGCGCCAGCAGCCATCCTCCCGGGACAGGGGCACAGCAGCAGTGCTTC CASSHPPGTGAQQQCF
TRBJ2-1 TRBV5-1 many . TGCGCCACCTCTAGTGGGGGAAACAATGAGCAGTTCTTC CATSSGGNNEQFF
TRBJ2-7 TRBV4-1 . TRBD2 TGCGCCAGCAGCAGGGACTACATCTACGAGCAGTACTTC CASSRDYIYEQYF
TRBJ2-3 TRBV12-3/TRBV12-4 many . TGTGCCAGCAGCGGAGCCACAGATACGCAGTATTTT CASSGATDTQYF
TRBJ2-1 TRBV11-1 . . TGTGCCAGCAGCCCACGACTAGGGGGAGGGTACAATGAGCAGTTCTTC CASSPRLGGGYNEQFF
TRBJ2-7 TRBV11-1 . TRBD2 TGTGCCAGCAGCTTAACTAGCGGGGGGACGTACTCCTACGAGCAGTACTTC CASSLTSGGTYSYEQYF
TRBJ2-7 TRBV24-1 few . TGTGCCACCGGGGACGGTTCCTACGAGCAGTACTTC CATGDGSYEQYF
TRBJ2-5 TRBV11-2 . . TGTGCCAGCGAGGGGGGGAACCAAAAGACCCAGTACTTC CASEGGNQKTQYF
TRBJ2-1 TRBV6-1 once . TGTGCAAGCAACCGGGTGAGGTCCTACAATGAGCAGTTCTTC CASNRVRSYNEQFF
TRBJ2-7 TRBV29-1 . TRBD1 TGCAGCGTTAGCGTACCTCCCGGGACAGGGGGCGTCGAGCAGTACTTC CSVSVPPGTGGVEQYF
TRBJ2-7 TRBV7-8 . TRBD1 TGTGCCAGCAGTTCGGGACAGGGGGCTCAGTACGAGCAGTACTTC CASSSGQGAQYEQYF
TRBJ1-2 TRBV20-1 . TRBD1 TGCAGTGCTAGAGATGGGACAGGGGGCTTCGACTATGGCTACACCTTC CSARDGTGGFDYGYTF
TRBJ2-3 TRBV7-9 medium-sized . TGTGCCAGCAGCAATAACAGGGCAGATACGCAGTATTTT CASSNNRADTQYF